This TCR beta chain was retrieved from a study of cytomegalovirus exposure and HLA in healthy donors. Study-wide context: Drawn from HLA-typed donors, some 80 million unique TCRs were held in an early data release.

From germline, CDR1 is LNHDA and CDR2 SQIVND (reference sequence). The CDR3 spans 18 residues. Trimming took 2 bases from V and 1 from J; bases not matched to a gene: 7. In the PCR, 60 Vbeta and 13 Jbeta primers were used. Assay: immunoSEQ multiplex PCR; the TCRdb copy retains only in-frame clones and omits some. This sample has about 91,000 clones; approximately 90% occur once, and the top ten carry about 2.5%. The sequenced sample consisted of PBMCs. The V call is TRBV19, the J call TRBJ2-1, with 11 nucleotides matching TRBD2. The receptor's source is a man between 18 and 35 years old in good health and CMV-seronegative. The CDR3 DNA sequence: TGTGCCAGTAGTATAAGACTAGCGGGACGCCCTTCCTACAATGAGCAGTTCTTC. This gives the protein CASSIRLAGRPSYNEQFF.